The present T cell receptor (beta chain) was sequenced within a study of a mutant IDH1 vaccine in newly diagnosed glioma. Time point defined: baseline, week 1 (first vaccination visit). The treatment is: pre-vaccination baseline after standard-of-care therapy. This table comes from immunoSEQ multiplex PCR, and its TCRdb copy is limited to in-frame clones, with some not included. The sample shows about 21,000 clones, around 85% of them seen only once. The receptor comes from a middle-aged man with glioma. Sequenced material: PBMCs, taken from a glioma patient treated with radiotherapy, temozolomide or both.

The CDR3 protein is CAIKGPLAGGGDEQFF. The CDR3, as DNA: TGTGCCATCAAGGGACCCTTAGCGGGAGGCGGCGATGAGCAGTTCTTC. The rearrangement joins TRBV10-3 to TRBJ2-1; 10 bases align to TRBD2. Germline V gene lookup returns CDR1 ENHRY and CDR2 SYGVKD. This CDR3 is 16 amino acids long. With 7 bases clipped from V and 8 bases from J, the junction kept 14 bases outside the gene matches.